Shown below are 6 T cell receptor beta chains from a single sample sequenced in a study of T cell changes during pregnancy in multiple sclerosis. Sequencing used immunoSEQ multiplex PCR; TCRdb keeps in-frame clones, though not all of them. This table holds 70,000 to 100,000 clones, 80% to 95% found once. The source was peripheral blood, collected in the third trimester of pregnancy. Every receptor here comes from a female donor in good health, enrolled as a control in a pregnancy study.

The chain couples TRBV2 to TRBJ2-1, with D maybe TRBD1 (5 bases). CDR3 length: 15 amino acids. Trimming cost V 7 bases and J 5 bases, with 18 bases left between them. From germline, CDR1 is SNHLY and CDR2 FYNNEI. CDR3 amino acids: CASKGVGQHHNEQFF. The DNA for the CDR3 is TGTGCCAGCAAAGGGGTGGGGCAGCATCACAATGAGCAGTTCTTC.

The chain combines TRBV7-2 with TRBJ1-2; the D gene is possibly TRBD1 (6 bases). The CDR3 is made up of 15 amino acids. The germline V gene encodes CDR1 SGHTA and CDR2 FQGNSA. Trimming stripped 4 bases from V and 3 bases from J, with 15 bases between. The CDR3: CASSSDTGRHYGYTF. CDR3 coding DNA: TGTGCCAGCAGCTCCGACACAGGGAGACACTATGGCTACACCTTC.

V gene TRBV19 combines with J gene TRBJ2-1, with D perhaps TRBD2 (5 bases). The germline V and J ends were trimmed by 3 bases and 2 bases, with 14 bases remaining between them. Germline V lookup: CDR1 LNHDA, CDR2 SQIVND (reference sequence). The CDR3 length is 16 residues. The CDR3 loop reads CASSIAVGATYNEQFF. CDR3 bases: TGTGCCAGTAGTATTGCTGTGGGAGCGACCTACAATGAGCAGTTCTTC. The variable domain in full, completed from reference TRBV19 and TRBJ2-1, reads DGGITQSPKYLFRKEGQNVTLSCEQNLNHDAMYWYRQDPGQGLRLIYYSQIVNDFQKGDIAEGYSVSREKKESFPLTVTSAQKNPTAFYLCASSIAVGATYNEQFFGPGTRLTVL.

V is TRBV7-9 and J is TRBJ2-2, with 8 bases that match TRBD1. The CDR3 runs to 16 residues. Germline V gene lookup returns CDR1 SEHNR and CDR2 FQNEAQ (reference sequence). J lost 4 bases, V lost 2 bases, and 6 bases had no gene match. The CDR3, as DNA: TGTGCCAGCAGCTTAAGACAGGGGTCGACCACCGGGGAGCTGTTTTTT. Translated, it gives CASSLRQGSTTGELFF. Full variable domain (remainder filled in from reference TRBV7-9 and TRBJ2-2): DTGVSQNPRHKITKRGQNVTFRCDPISEHNRLYWYRQTLGQGPEFLTYFQNEAQLEKSRLLSDRFSAERPKGSFSTLEIQRTEQGDSAMYLCASSLRQGSTTGELFFGEGSRLTVL.

The count of this clone is one. The genes are TRBV27 and TRBJ2-7, with D unclear. V lost 3 bases and J 5 bases, leaving 11 bases between the germline ends. The CDR3 spans 13 residues. Germline V gene lookup returns CDR1 MNHEY and CDR2 SMNVEV (reference sequence). This CDR3 is CASSLGSGNEQYF. DNA for the CDR3: TGTGCCAGCAGTTTGGGCTCCGGAAACGAGCAGTACTTC.

The chain combines TRBV6-6 with TRBJ2-7; TRBD2 aligns across 9 bases. V shed 6 bases, J shed 5 bases, and the junction held 8 bases outside the gene matches. Germline V gives CDR1 MNHNY, CDR2 SVGAGI (reference sequence). The CDR3 length is 14 residues. CDR3 in DNA: TGTGCCAGCAGCCGGACTAGCGTTCAGAACGAGCAGTACTTC. Translation gives CASSRTSVQNEQYF.